This entry is about one T cell receptor beta chain. This clonotype showed up many times. Its antigen is not yet known. Base qualities are not at hand, and no much larger clone is one base apart. The germline V gene sets CDR1 to SNHLY and CDR2 to FYNNEI. After removal of 7 bases from V and 6 bases from J, the junction retains 11 bases not matched to a gene. Including the terminal cysteine and phenylalanine, the CDR3 comprises 14 residues. Only the CDR3 DNA stays, 42 bases, in frame from base 1. The record originates from a study of spatial heterogeneity in lung cancer (dated 2019 in TCRdb). Regarding the complete study: More beta-chain than alpha-chain transcripts were consistently detected, likely reflecting higher beta-chain transcript abundance. In the raw uncorrected reads, each unique combination of TCR and UMI appeared more than ten times on average. TCR repertoire features were related to nonsynonymous mutation counts determined by whole-exome sequencing of tumor tissue. At surgery, both alpha and beta chains were TCR-sequenced in about 200 tumor regions, approximately 64 matched nontumor lung samples and a few dozen PBMC samples. The study quantitatively compared TCR alpha and beta repertoires across multiple tumor regions, matched nontumor lung and blood in non-small cell lung cancer. Broader findings and caveats from the paper: Ubiquitous expanded tumor TCRs showed up in blood more often at tumor resection than at routine follow-up. Additional single-cell paired TCR alpha and beta sequencing was considered necessary to confirm, at a functional level, the hypothesis that regional TCRs recognize regional mutations.

Receptors were amplified or captured by 5' RACE. These reads were obtained on a NextSeq 500. The TCR library protocol attached a unique molecular identifier to each TCR cDNA molecule to allow correction of PCR and sequencing errors. Turning to the authors' computational methods: TCR identification, UMI-based error correction and CDR3 extraction were all carried out with Decombinator tools. TCRs above a frequency of 2 per 1,000, corresponding to the top 1% of the tumor frequency distribution, were defined as expanded. Each repertoire was subsampled 100 times to 5,000 TCRs, after which Renyi diversity was computed with the R vegan package. CDR3 similarity networks were built from amino acid triplet string-kernel similarity, with CDR3s being connected when pairwise similarity was above 0.82. The public reads were reprocessed in TCRdb via fastp at Q25 and MiXCR, keeping in-frame beta chains. Every entry covers one CDR3 protein and lists the most common genes and DNA from its rows. The V and J calls were not made by the authors but by TCRdb's processing. The table for this sample lists fewer than 45,000 distinct CDR3 sequences; 6.5% to 8.5% of them were counted only once. Roughly two fifths of the sample is in the top ten clones.

Explained via the paper, the time point label denotes: sample taken at primary tumor resection. Whole RNA extracted from tumor and nontumor lung tissue, or from cryopreserved PBMC samples, was used for TCR sequencing without cell sorting. The donors were fewer than 90 patients from the lung TRACERx cohort who had early-stage, untreated non-small cell lung cancer. Only patients with enough RNA available from two or more tumor regions were chosen for TCR sequencing. Sample: PBMCs, taken at surgery. The chain is made from TRBV2 and TRBJ1-2; 7 middle bases align to TRBD1. The sequence derives from a female donor with early-stage non-small cell lung cancer. The DNA reads as follows: TGTGCCAGCATTAAAGGGTTGACAGGGAATGGCTACACCTTC. This translates into CASIKGLTGNGYTF.